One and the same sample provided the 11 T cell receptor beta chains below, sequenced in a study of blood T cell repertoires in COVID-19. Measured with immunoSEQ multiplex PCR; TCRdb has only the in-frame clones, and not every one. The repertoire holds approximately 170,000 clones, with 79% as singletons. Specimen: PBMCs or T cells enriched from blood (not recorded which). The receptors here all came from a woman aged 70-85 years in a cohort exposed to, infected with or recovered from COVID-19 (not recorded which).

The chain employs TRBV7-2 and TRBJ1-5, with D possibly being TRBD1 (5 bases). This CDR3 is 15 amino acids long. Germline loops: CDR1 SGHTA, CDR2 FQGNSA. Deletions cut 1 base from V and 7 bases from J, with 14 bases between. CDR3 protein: CASSLGDLSLQPQHF. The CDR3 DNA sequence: TGTGCCAGCAGCTTAGGGGACTTATCACTGCAGCCCCAGCATTTT.

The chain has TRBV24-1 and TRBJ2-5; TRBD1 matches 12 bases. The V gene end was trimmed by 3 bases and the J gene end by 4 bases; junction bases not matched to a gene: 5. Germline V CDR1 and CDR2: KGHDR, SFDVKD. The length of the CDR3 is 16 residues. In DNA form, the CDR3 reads TGTGCCACCAGTGATCCCGGGACAGGGGGCCGAGAGACCCAGTACTTC. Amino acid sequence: CATSDPGTGGRETQYF.

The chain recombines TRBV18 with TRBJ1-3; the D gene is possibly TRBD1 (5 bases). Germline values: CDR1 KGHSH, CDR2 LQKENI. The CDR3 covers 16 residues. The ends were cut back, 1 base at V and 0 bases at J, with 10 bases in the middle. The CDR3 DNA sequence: TGTGCCAGCTCACCACTCTCAGGGAACTCTGGAAACACCATATATTTT. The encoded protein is CASSPLSGNSGNTIYF.

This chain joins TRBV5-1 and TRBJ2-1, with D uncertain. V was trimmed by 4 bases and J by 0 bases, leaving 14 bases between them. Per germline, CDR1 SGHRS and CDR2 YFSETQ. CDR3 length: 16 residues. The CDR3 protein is CASSVSPPSSYNEQFF. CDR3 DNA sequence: TGCGCCAGCAGCGTCTCACCGCCGAGCTCCTACAATGAGCAGTTCTTC.

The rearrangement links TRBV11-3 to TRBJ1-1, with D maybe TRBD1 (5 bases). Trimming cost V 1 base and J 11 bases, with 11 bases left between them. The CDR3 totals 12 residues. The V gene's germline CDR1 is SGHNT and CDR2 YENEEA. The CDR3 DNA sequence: TGTGCCAGCAGCTTAGGGTGGGGGGGTGCTTTCTTT. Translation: CASSLGWGGAFF.

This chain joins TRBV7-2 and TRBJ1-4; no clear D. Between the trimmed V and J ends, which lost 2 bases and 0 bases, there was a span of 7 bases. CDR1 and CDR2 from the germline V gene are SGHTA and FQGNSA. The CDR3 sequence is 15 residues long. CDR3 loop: CASSLTRATNEKLFF. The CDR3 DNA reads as TGTGCCAGCAGCTTAACGCGTGCAACTAATGAAAAACTGTTTTTT.

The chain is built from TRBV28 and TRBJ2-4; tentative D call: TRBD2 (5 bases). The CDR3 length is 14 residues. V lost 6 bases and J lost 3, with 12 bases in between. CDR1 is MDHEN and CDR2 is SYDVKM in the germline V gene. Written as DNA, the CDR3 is TGTGCCAGCAGCCGGGGTTGGGGCAAAAACATTCAGTACTTC. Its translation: CASSRGWGKNIQYF.

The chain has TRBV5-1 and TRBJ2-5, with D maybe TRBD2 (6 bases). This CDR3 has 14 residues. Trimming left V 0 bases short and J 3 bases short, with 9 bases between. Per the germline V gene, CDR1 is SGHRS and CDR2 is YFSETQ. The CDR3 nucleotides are TGCGCCAGCAGCTTGGGTGTAGCGGAAGAGACCCAGTACTTC. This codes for CASSLGVAEETQYF.

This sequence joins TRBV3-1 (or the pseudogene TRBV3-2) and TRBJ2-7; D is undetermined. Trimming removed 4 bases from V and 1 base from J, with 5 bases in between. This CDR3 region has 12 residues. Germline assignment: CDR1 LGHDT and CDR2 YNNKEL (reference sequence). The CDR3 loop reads CASSLLSYEQYF. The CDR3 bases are TGTGCCAGCAGCCTCCTTTCCTACGAGCAGTACTTC.

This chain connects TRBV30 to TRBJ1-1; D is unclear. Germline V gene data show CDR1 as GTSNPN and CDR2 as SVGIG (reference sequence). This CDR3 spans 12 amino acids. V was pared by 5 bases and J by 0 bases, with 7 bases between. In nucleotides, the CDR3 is TGTGCCTGGGGCATCATGAACACTGAAGCTTTCTTT. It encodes CAWGIMNTEAFF.

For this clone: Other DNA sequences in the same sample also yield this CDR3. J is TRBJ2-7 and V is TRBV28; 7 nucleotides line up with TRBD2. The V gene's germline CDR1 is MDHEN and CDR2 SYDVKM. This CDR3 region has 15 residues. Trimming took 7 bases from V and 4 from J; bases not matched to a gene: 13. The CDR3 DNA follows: TGTGCCAGCAAAGGTCCGGCGGGAGTCTCGTACGAGCAGTACTTC. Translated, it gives CASKGPAGVSYEQYF.